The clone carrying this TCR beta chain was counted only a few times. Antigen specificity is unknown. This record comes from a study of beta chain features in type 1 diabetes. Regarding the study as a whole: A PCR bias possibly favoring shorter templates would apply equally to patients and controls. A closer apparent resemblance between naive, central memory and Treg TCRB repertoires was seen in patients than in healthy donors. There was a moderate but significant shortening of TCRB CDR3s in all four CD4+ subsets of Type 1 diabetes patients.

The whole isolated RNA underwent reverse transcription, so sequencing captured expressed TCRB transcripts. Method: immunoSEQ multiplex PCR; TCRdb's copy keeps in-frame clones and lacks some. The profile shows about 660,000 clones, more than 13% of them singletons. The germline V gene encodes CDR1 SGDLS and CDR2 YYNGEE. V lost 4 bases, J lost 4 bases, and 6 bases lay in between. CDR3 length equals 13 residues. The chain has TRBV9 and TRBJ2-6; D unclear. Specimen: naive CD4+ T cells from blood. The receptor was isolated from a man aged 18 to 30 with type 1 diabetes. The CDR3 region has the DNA TGTGCCAGCAGCTCAGCAGGGGCCAACGTCCTGACTTTC. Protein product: CASSSAGANVLTF.